This T cell receptor beta chain was found in a study of blood T cell repertoires in COVID-19. For the study at large: COVID-19 samples collected from the United States, Italy and Spain covered acute and convalescent phases. T cells, B-cell-depleted T cells, or PBMCs provided the cDNA or gDNA that served as material.

Original processing methods: Nucleated cell number was recorded as an estimate derived from reference gene primer amplification. Generated by immunoSEQ multiplex PCR, the TCRdb table keeps only in-frame clones and is missing some. That table furnishes V, J and clone size, whereas the DNA furnished D and trimming. In the table there are around 400,000 clones, around 87% of which are singletons. Trimming took 2 bases from V and 6 from J, leaving 11 bases between them. The CDR3 sequence is 15 residues long. Germline V gene sequence: CDR1 MNHEY, CDR2 SVGAGI. What was sequenced was peripheral blood. This clonotype originated in a woman aged 25 to 39 with COVID-19, enrolled during active disease. The chain is built from TRBV6-5 and TRBJ1-6, with D unresolved. This CDR3 reads CASSYRGPSNSPLHF. The CDR3 bases are TGTGCCAGCAGTTACCGCGGGCCCAGTAATTCACCCCTCCACTTT.